The 10 T cell receptor beta chains reported below all come from one sample, sequenced in a study of T cell responses to AZD1222 COVID-19 vaccine. Clones were sequenced by immunoSEQ multiplex PCR, and TCRdb holds only the in-frame ones, with some missing. In the table there are roughly 85,000 clones, 86% of which are singletons. The sample was peripheral blood, taken on day 0 of AZD1222 vaccination. These receptors were collected from an adult in good health.

The chain is built from TRBV18 and TRBJ1-2, with 8 bases identical to TRBD1. CDR1 and CDR2 (germline): KGHSH, LQKENI. Trimming cost V 3 bases and J 4 bases; bases outside gene matches: 1. CDR3 length: 13 residues. Here the CDR3 DNA reads TGTGCCAGCTCACCTCAGGGGGCCTATGGCTACACCTTC. Encoded protein: CASSPQGAYGYTF.

The DNA of the CDR3 is TGCGCCAGCACCCATTACAGGGGGCCGCTCTATGGCTACACCTTC. Its translation is CASTHYRGPLYGYTF. The chain recombines TRBV23-1 with TRBJ1-2; 9 nucleotides align to TRBD1. TRBV23-1 has ORF status, its function being uncertain. The CDR3 is 15 residues long. With 7 bases clipped from V and 4 bases from J, the junction kept 10 bases outside the gene matches.

The gene calls are TRBV7-2 and TRBJ1-2, with 7 bases lining up with TRBD1. The V segment lost 0 bases and the J segment 4 bases; nucleotides outside the gene matches: 5. Germline-derived CDR1 and CDR2 are SGHTA and FQGNSA. The CDR3 covers 15 residues. Written as DNA, the CDR3 is TGTGCCAGCAGCTTAGCGGCAGGGGGTTCCTATGGCTACACCTTC. This translates into CASSLAAGGSYGYTF.

The rearrangement joins TRBV7-2 to TRBJ2-5; 7 positions agree with TRBD1. V lost 1 base to trimming and J lost 2 bases; unmatched junction nucleotides: 1. This CDR3 has 14 residues. Per germline, CDR1 SGHTA and CDR2 FQGNSA. The CDR3 coding sequence is TGTGCCAGCAGCTTAGACAGGGGACAAGAGACCCAGTACTTC. Translated, it gives CASSLDRGQETQYF.

The J gene is TRBJ1-1, the V gene TRBV6-1, with D tentatively TRBD1 (6 bases). The CDR3 loop spans 15 amino acids. Germline lookup yields CDR1 MNHNS and CDR2 SASEGT. Trimming left V 0 bases short and J 0 bases short, with 8 bases between. The CDR3 sequence is CASSEAPGVNTEAFF. The CDR3 DNA is TGTGCCAGCAGTGAAGCGCCAGGGGTGAACACTGAAGCTTTCTTT.

J is TRBJ1-3 and V is TRBV27, with D unclear. Germline V CDR1 and CDR2: MNHEY, SMNVEV (reference sequence). V was cut by 5 bases and J by 0 bases, with 5 bases left in between. CDR3 length: 13 residues. The CDR3 spells CASSPSSGNTIYF. CDR3 nucleotide sequence: TGTGCCAGCAGTCCGAGCTCTGGAAACACCATATATTTT.

The chain is built from TRBV6-6 and TRBJ1-5, with TRBD1 matching over 8 bases. V gave up 0 bases and J gave up 2 bases; unmatched junction bases: 3. Germline CDR1 MNHNY, CDR2 SVGAGI (reference sequence). The CDR3 has 16 residues. The DNA for the CDR3 is TGTGCCAGCAGTTACTCCCAGGGGGCCGGCAATCAGCCCCAGCATTTT. It yields the protein CASSYSQGAGNQPQHF.

J is TRBJ1-5 and V is TRBV19; 9 bases fit TRBD1. The trim removed 8 bases at V and 6 bases at J, leaving 2 bases unmatched. The CDR3 consists of 12 residues. CDR1 and CDR2 (germline): LNHDA, SQIVND (reference sequence). CDR3 residues: CASDRGIQPQHF. The CDR3 nucleotides are TGTGCCAGTGACAGGGGGATTCAGCCCCAGCATTTT. Full variable domain (remainder filled in from reference TRBV19 and TRBJ1-5): DGGITQSPKYLFRKEGQNVTLSCEQNLNHDAMYWYRQDPGQGLRLIYYSQIVNDFQKGDIAEGYSVSREKKESFPLTVTSAQKNPTAFYLCASDRGIQPQHFGDGTRLSIL.

This chain links TRBV11-1 with TRBJ2-7; D is possibly TRBD1 (5 bases). The CDR3 contains 13 residues. Trimming shortened V by 7 bases and J by 0 bases, and 10 bases separated the two germline ends. Looked up from germline, CDR1 is SGHAT and CDR2 is FQDESV (reference sequence). CDR3 residues: CASTPDNSYEQYF. In nucleotides, the CDR3 is TGTGCCAGCACCCCGGACAACTCCTACGAGCAGTACTTC. Based on the CDR3 plus reference TRBV11-1 and TRBJ2-7, the full variable domain is EAEVAQSPRYKITEKSQAVAFWCDPISGHATLYWYRQILGQGPELLVQFQDESVVDDSQLPKDRFSAERLKGVDSTLKIQPAELGDSAMYLCASTPDNSYEQYFGPGTRLTVT.

The chain joins TRBV3-1 (or the pseudogene TRBV3-2) to TRBJ1-1; D is uncertain. Germline V CDR1 and CDR2: LGHDT, YNNKEL (reference sequence). The CDR3 runs to 15 residues. V dropped 4 bases and J dropped 4 bases, with 16 bases sitting between them. CDR3 sequence (DNA): TGTGCCAGCAGCCGGCTTGAAGGTGGGCCCACTGAAGCTTTCTTT. This translates into CASSRLEGGPTEAFF.